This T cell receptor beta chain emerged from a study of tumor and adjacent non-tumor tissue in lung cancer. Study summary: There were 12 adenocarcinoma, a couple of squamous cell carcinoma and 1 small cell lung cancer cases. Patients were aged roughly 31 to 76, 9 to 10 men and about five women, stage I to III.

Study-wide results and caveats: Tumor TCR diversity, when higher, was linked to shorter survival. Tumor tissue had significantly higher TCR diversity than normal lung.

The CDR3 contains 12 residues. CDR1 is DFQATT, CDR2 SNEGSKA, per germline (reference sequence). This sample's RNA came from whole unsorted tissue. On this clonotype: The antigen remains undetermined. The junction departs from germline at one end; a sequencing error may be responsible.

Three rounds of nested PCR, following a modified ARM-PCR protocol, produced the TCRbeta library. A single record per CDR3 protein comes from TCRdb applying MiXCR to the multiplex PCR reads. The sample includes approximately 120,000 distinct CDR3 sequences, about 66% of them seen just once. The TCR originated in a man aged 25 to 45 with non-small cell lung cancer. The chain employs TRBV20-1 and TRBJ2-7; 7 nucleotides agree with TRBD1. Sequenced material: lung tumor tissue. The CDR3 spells CTASRGLYEQYF. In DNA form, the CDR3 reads TGCACTGCTAGTAGGGGGCTCTACGAACAGTACTTC.